The 16 T cell receptor beta chains below come from one sample, sequenced in a study of cytomegalovirus exposure and HLA in healthy donors. In the PCR, 60 Vbeta and 13 Jbeta primers were used. TCRdb's table, derived via immunoSEQ multiplex PCR, lists solely in-frame clones and lacks some. Altogether about 130,000 clones are present, 72% being singletons, with the ten largest covering 3% to 4.5%. Sequences were obtained from PBMCs. The source of these receptors is a man aged 25-45 years in good health and CMV-seronegative.

The chain combines TRBV6-5 with TRBJ1-4; no clear D. Germline loops: CDR1 MNHEY, CDR2 SVGAGI. Trimming left V 7 bases short and J 4 bases short, with 4 bases between. This CDR3 region has 11 residues. The CDR3 loop is CASKSNEKLFF. For the CDR3, the DNA is TGTGCCAGCAAGAGTAATGAAAAACTGTTTTTT.

In DNA form, the CDR3 reads TGTGCCAGCAGTGAACCCGGACAGGGTTGGGATGGCTACACCTTC. Residues: CASSEPGQGWDGYTF. The chain links TRBV25-1 to TRBJ1-2, with 8 nucleotides matching TRBD1. Germline CDR1 reads MGHDK; CDR2 reads SYGVNS. The trim removed 2 bases at V and 6 bases at J, leaving 8 bases unmatched. The CDR3 has 15 amino acids.

The chain recombines TRBV9 with TRBJ2-1; no clear D gene. CDR3 size: 13 residues. Germline V lookup: CDR1 SGDLS, CDR2 YYNGEE. V was trimmed by 4 bases and J by 8 bases, leaving 13 bases between them. CDR3 bases: TGTGCCAGCAGCCTCCCCGTCAGTGATGAGCAGTTCTTC. Amino acids: CASSLPVSDEQFF.

Comment on this clone: In the same sample, other DNA sequences code for this CDR3. The chain recombines TRBV9 with TRBJ2-1, with D unresolved. Trimming cost V 0 bases and J 6 bases, with 10 bases left between them. CDR3 length: 14 residues. Looked up from germline, CDR1 is SGDLS and CDR2 is YYNGEE. CDR3 amino acids: CASSVGPESNEQFF. CDR3 DNA sequence: TGTGCCAGCAGCGTAGGTCCGGAGAGCAATGAGCAGTTCTTC.

This chain uses TRBV7-2 with TRBJ2-1; the match to TRBD2 covers 8 bases. Germline lookup yields CDR1 SGHTA and CDR2 FQGNSA. The J segment lost 2 bases and the V segment lost 4 bases, leaving 7 bases of the junction unmatched. CDR3 length: 16 amino acids. CDR3 DNA sequence: TGTGCCAGCAGCTCCCTACTAGCGGATCCCTACAATGAGCAGTTCTTC. Protein product: CASSSLLADPYNEQFF.

The chain employs TRBV6-5 and TRBJ2-7; 12 nucleotides align to TRBD1. CDR1 and CDR2 (germline): MNHEY, SVGAGI. Losses at the gene ends were 4 bases for V and 2 bases for J; bases not matched to a gene: 3. This CDR3 comprises 15 residues. Written as DNA, the CDR3 is TGTGCCAGCAGTTCCGGGACAGGGGGCACCTACGAGCAGTACTTC. This sequence encodes CASSSGTGGTYEQYF.

V usage is TRBV9 and J usage is TRBJ1-2; D perhaps matches TRBD1 (5 bases). The V end lost 3 bases, the J end lost 0 bases, and 12 bases lay between the germline ends. This CDR3 is 15 amino acids long. Germline V gene data show CDR1 as SGDLS and CDR2 as YYNGEE. Written as DNA, the CDR3 is TGTGCCAGCAGCGCGGGACTACAGGCTAACTATGGCTACACCTTC. Residues: CASSAGLQANYGYTF.

The chain carries TRBV7-2 and TRBJ1-6; D is ambiguous. In germline, CDR1 is SGHTA, CDR2 FQGNSA. Trimming left V 1 base short and J 5 bases short, with 9 bases between. There are 15 residues in the CDR3. DNA of the CDR3: TGTGCCAGCAGCTTAGGGCAGGCGAATAATTCACCCCTCCACTTT. Amino acid sequence: CASSLGQANNSPLHF.

CDR3 loop: CAWSLTSGGQETQYF. As DNA, the CDR3 is TGTGCCTGGAGTTTGACTAGCGGGGGACAAGAGACCCAGTACTTC. J is TRBJ2-5 and V is TRBV30, with 12 bases identical to TRBD2. CDR3 length: 15 residues. J gave up 2 bases and V 2 bases, and 3 bases lay outside the gene matches. Germline CDR1 and CDR2: GTSNPN and SVGIG (reference sequence).

This clone was seen a few times. The rearrangement uses TRBV19 and TRBJ2-1; 8 nucleotides match TRBD2. The CDR3 has 14 residues. V lost 7 bases and J lost 8; bases outside the gene matches: 10. Germline assignment: CDR1 LNHDA and CDR2 SQIVND (reference sequence). The CDR3 DNA reads TGTGCCAGTAAGGTGCGGGGGGAACTGGATGAGCAGTTCTTC. It is translated as CASKVRGELDEQFF.

This chain joins TRBV7-9 and TRBJ1-5, with a tentative D call TRBD1 (5 bases). V was cut by 3 bases and J by 2 bases, with 11 bases left in between. The CDR3 is 15 residues long. Germline V gene lookup returns CDR1 SEHNR and CDR2 FQNEAQ (reference sequence). The DNA for the CDR3 is TGTGCCAGCAGCTTGGGGCGAGGAGGCAATCAGCCCCAGCATTTT. Amino acid sequence: CASSLGRGGNQPQHF.

This clone was found once. V is TRBV6-5 and J is TRBJ1-1, with TRBD1 identical over 10 bases. This CDR3 is 15 amino acids long. The junction had 2 bases not matched to a gene; V was cut back by 0 bases and J by 4 bases. CDR1 MNHEY and CDR2 SVGAGI come from the germline V gene. CDR3: CASSYSWTGGTEAFF. CDR3 sequence (DNA): TGTGCCAGCAGTTACTCTTGGACAGGGGGCACTGAAGCTTTCTTT.

V usage is TRBV5-4 and J usage is TRBJ1-1; D is uncertain. Germline values: CDR1 SGHNT, CDR2 YYREEE (reference sequence). The CDR3 extends over 13 amino acids. The germline V and J ends were trimmed by 5 bases and 0 bases, with 8 bases remaining between them. The CDR3, as DNA: TGTGCCAGCAGGTCAGACATGAACACTGAAGCTTTCTTT. It translates to CASRSDMNTEAFF.

V gene TRBV7-9 combines with J gene TRBJ1-5; D is perhaps TRBD1 (5 bases). The CDR3 loop spans 13 amino acids. Trimming pared 3 bases from V and 7 bases from J, leaving 10 bases between. Germline lookup yields CDR1 SEHNR and CDR2 FQNEAQ (reference sequence). CDR3 sequence reads: CASSFGGGQPQHF. The CDR3 region has the DNA TGTGCCAGCAGCTTTGGGGGAGGCCAGCCCCAGCATTTT.

The chain combines TRBV7-9 with TRBJ2-7, with D possibly being TRBD1 (6 bases). The CDR3 covers 15 residues. Germline V gives CDR1 SEHNR, CDR2 FQNEAQ (reference sequence). Trimming shortened V by 5 bases and J by 2 bases, and 16 bases separated the two germline ends. The chain's CDR3 is CASSPGEHLTYEQYF. The CDR3 DNA sequence: TGTGCCAGCAGCCCAGGGGAGCATCTCACCTACGAGCAGTACTTC.

J is TRBJ2-7 and V is TRBV7-2, with 10 bases aligning to TRBD1. Trimming removed 4 bases from V and 5 bases from J; junction bases left unmatched: 8. Germline assignment: CDR1 SGHTA and CDR2 FQGNSA. The CDR3 length is 15 residues. The CDR3 sequence is CASSSYGTGVHEQYF. In nucleotides, the CDR3 is TGTGCCAGCAGCTCCTACGGGACAGGGGTCCACGAGCAGTACTTC.